The 2 T cell receptor beta chains below come from one sample, sequenced in a study of blood T cell repertoires in COVID-19. Libraries were prepared by immunoSEQ multiplex PCR; TCRdb keeps only in-frame clonotypes and omits some of them. The sample consists of under 50,000 clones, over 75% of them appearing once. The sample was peripheral blood. These receptors were collected from a man aged 70-80 years with active COVID-19.

CDR3 region: CASSPAQGGETQYF. The CDR3 region has the DNA TGTGCCAGCTCACCCGCACAGGGCGGGGAGACCCAGTACTTC. V usage is TRBV18 and J usage is TRBJ2-5; a possible D gene is TRBD1 (6 bases). The CDR3 covers 14 residues. CDR1 is KGHSH and CDR2 is LQKENI in the germline V gene. The V gene lost 3 bases and the J gene lost 5 bases, with 13 bases spanning the gap.

The V call is TRBV11-2, the J call TRBJ1-4; TRBD1 is a possible D gene (5 bases). There are 15 residues in the CDR3. Trimming shortened V by 3 bases and J by 5 bases, and 13 bases separated the two germline ends. The germline CDR1 and CDR2 sequences are SGHAT and FQNNGV. CDR3 amino acids: CASSLAAGKNEKLFF. Written as DNA, the CDR3 is TGTGCCAGCAGCTTGGCGGCAGGGAAAAATGAAAAACTGTTTTTT.